This T cell receptor beta chain was identified during a study of shared clonotypes between healthy human individuals. On the study more broadly: The composition of the donors was a couple of women and three men aged 18 to 49. Notes on the study in general: Generation of non-shared clonotypes was less probable than generation of clonotypes shared by all four donors.

HIV-negative, healthy adults without recent acute infections or vaccinations were the donors. Concerning this clone itself: Its antigen is currently unknown.

Deep was the level at which the assay was run. Measured with immunoSEQ multiplex PCR; TCRdb has only the in-frame clones, and not every one. The repertoire holds some 2,500,000 clones, under 95% seen once, with approximately 0.41% in the top ten. Germline V CDR1 and CDR2: MDHEN, SYDVKM. This CDR3 contains 15 residues. The ends were cut back, 3 bases at V and 1 base at J, with 10 bases in the middle. The chain links TRBV28 to TRBJ2-1, with a tentative D call TRBD1 (6 bases). Sequences were obtained from naive CD4+ T cells from PBMCs. The subset is: CD45RA+ positively selected. This TCR was sampled from a man in his late teens or twenties in good health. Some clones in this sample may be carry-over from other donors' samples. The CDR3 DNA sequence: TGTGCCAGCAGTTTGCCAGGGGAATCCTACAATGAGCAGTTCTTC. Its protein product is CASSLPGESYNEQFF.